These 7 T cell receptor beta chains were sequenced from one sample in a study of Tregs in tolerant kidney transplant recipients. TCRdb keeps only in-frame clones here, not all; method: immunoSEQ multiplex PCR. The table lists around 63,000 clones, 80% to 90% of them singletons. Sequenced here: Tregs from blood, sampled before the transplant. The receptor set was obtained from a human donor who received a combined kidney and bone marrow transplant.

The chain links TRBV25-1 to TRBJ2-3; the D gene is possibly TRBD2 (6 bases). The germline gives CDR1 MGHDK, CDR2 SYGVNS. The CDR3 spans 17 residues. V gave up 0 bases and J gave up 2 bases, with 15 bases separating them. The CDR3 nucleotides read TGTGCCAGCAGTGAATATAACGGAGGGAGGCCCACAGATACGCAGTATTTT. This sequence encodes CASSEYNGGRPTDTQYF.

V and J are TRBV4-1 and TRBJ2-7, with 8 bases identical to TRBD2. Germline lookup yields CDR1 MGHRA and CDR2 YSYEKL. The junction had 12 bases not matched to a gene; V was cut back by 4 bases and J by 4 bases. The CDR3 has 16 amino acids. CDR3 nucleotide sequence: TGCGCCAGCAGCCTCCCCGCCGGGGGGGGCCTGTACGAGCAGTACTTC. It encodes CASSLPAGGGLYEQYF.

The chain links TRBV28 to TRBJ2-2; TRBD2 aligns across 9 bases. The CDR3 is made up of 15 amino acids. Germline V gene sequence: CDR1 MDHEN, CDR2 SYDVKM. Trimming cost V 7 bases and J 5 bases; bases outside gene matches: 8. CDR3 nucleotide sequence: TGTGCCAGCAAGGCGGGAGGGCTCAGTACCGGGGAGCTGTTTTTT. Translated, it gives CASKAGGLSTGELFF.

V usage is TRBV13 and J usage is TRBJ2-5; 8 positions agree with TRBD1. The CDR3 runs 16 residues. J gave up 2 bases and V 1 base, and 6 bases lay outside the gene matches. Germline V gene data show CDR1 as PRHDT and CDR2 as FYEKMQ (reference sequence). The CDR3 bases are TGTGCCAGCAGCTTAGTAGGACGGGACAGGCAAGAGACCCAGTACTTC. The encoded protein is CASSLVGRDRQETQYF.

About this clone: One end of the junction fails to match germline, which may point to a read error. This chain connects TRBV7-9 to TRBJ2-3, with a weak D call TRBD2 (5 bases). CDR1 SEHNR and CDR2 FQNEAQ come from the germline V gene (reference sequence). The CDR3 totals 13 residues. In nucleotides, the CDR3 is TGTGTCAGCAGCTTAGCGAGATGGGATACGCAGTATTTT. This gives the protein CVSSLARWDTQYF.

This clone was seen a single time. The chain has TRBV29-1 and TRBJ2-7; either TRBD1 or TRBD2 may fit D (5 bases each). CDR3 size: 12 residues. From germline, CDR1 is SQVTM and CDR2 ANQGSEA. V was clipped by 7 bases and J by 6 bases, with 16 bases between them. The CDR3 is CSAVGLASEQYF. The CDR3 DNA reads TGCAGCGCTGTGGGGCTAGCATCCGAGCAGTACTTC.

The rearrangement uses TRBV4-1 and TRBJ2-3; TRBD2 agrees at 10 bases. The CDR3 extends over 17 amino acids. Losses at the gene ends were 4 bases for V and 7 bases for J; bases not matched to a gene: 14. The germline gives CDR1 MGHRA, CDR2 YSYEKL. The CDR3 sequence: CASSRLGLADGGNTQYF. As DNA, the CDR3 is TGCGCCAGCAGCCGCCTTGGACTAGCGGATGGGGGGAATACGCAGTATTTT.